The 26 T cell receptor beta chains reported below all come from one sample, sequenced in a study of graft-versus-host responses after intestinal transplantation (dated by TCRdb to the early 2020s). This specimen's time point label, interpreted: cells obtained before transplantation from donor or recipient. Their specific antigens are unknown. Library generation was performed with the immunoSEQ multiplex PCR assay. The immuneACCESS repertoire file appears here via TCRdb, limited to in-frame rearrangements. These files lack a portion of the clones; in checked studies, under half of the deficit traces to unresolved V genes, and the cause of the others is not known. In all, the sample holds some 40,000 clones, and about 93% of those were seen once. About 19% of the sample is taken by the ten largest. The specimen was unstimulated CD8+ T cells sorted from spleen or lymph node cells, collected before transplant. These receptors were collected from a human donor who was the organ donor for an intestinal transplant.

This chain connects TRBV28 to TRBJ2-7, with D possibly TRBD2 on 6 matching bases. V was clipped by 5 bases and J by 3 bases, with 8 bases between them. CDR3 length: 12 amino acids. Germline-derived CDR1 and CDR2 are MDHEN and SYDVKM. The CDR3 loop is CASSEGLYEQYF. As DNA, the CDR3 is TGTGCCAGCAGTGAGGGACTCTACGAGCAGTACTTC.

The rearrangement uses TRBV5-6 and TRBJ1-2; TRBD1 matches at 8 bases. The germline V gene has CDR1 SGHDT and CDR2 YYEEEE. V lost 3 bases and J lost 8; bases outside the gene matches: 9. This CDR3 is built from 14 residues. The CDR3 sequence: CASSWRTGNGGYTF. DNA of the CDR3: TGTGCCAGCAGCTGGAGGACAGGGAATGGAGGCTACACCTTC.

The chain uses TRBV29-1 and TRBJ2-5; 12 nucleotides line up with TRBD1. The CDR3 contains 17 residues. The J segment lost 2 bases and the V segment lost 3 bases, leaving 10 bases of the junction unmatched. The germline V gene has CDR1 SQVTM and CDR2 ANQGSEA. CDR3 in amino acids: CSVEGTGGLGVQETQYF. CDR3 DNA: TGCAGCGTTGAGGGGACAGGGGGCTTGGGGGTACAAGAGACCCAGTACTTC.

The table lists this clone with a few counts. The chain joins TRBV5-4 to TRBJ1-4; D is unclear. Germline V lookup: CDR1 SGHNT, CDR2 YYREEE (reference sequence). Trimming pared 1 base from V and 0 bases from J, leaving 4 bases between. This CDR3 contains 14 residues. The CDR3 spells CASSLTATNEKLFF. The CDR3, as DNA: TGTGCCAGCAGCTTGACAGCAACTAATGAAAAACTGTTTTTT.

The CDR3 spells CASSQPHNEQFF. CDR3 nucleotide sequence: TGTGCCAGCAGCCAGCCTCACAATGAGCAGTTCTTC. This chain links TRBV16 with TRBJ2-1; no reliable D call. This CDR3 spans 12 amino acids. Deletions cut 3 bases from V and 5 bases from J, with 5 bases between. Germline V gives CDR1 KGHSY, CDR2 FQNENV. Full variable domain (remainder filled in from reference TRBV16 and TRBJ2-1): GEEVAQTPKHLVRGEGQKAKLYCAPIKGHSYVFWYQQVLKNEFKFLISFQNENVFDETGMPKERFSAKCLPNSPCSLEIQATKLEDSAVYFCASSQPHNEQFFGPGTRLTVL.

The chain uses TRBV28 and TRBJ2-2, with D perhaps matching TRBD1 (6 bases). The V end lost 5 bases, the J end lost 5 bases, and 21 bases lay between the germline ends. Per germline, CDR1 MDHEN and CDR2 SYDVKM. CDR3 size: 17 residues. CDR3: CASSPQTKGTQTGELFF. CDR3 sequence (DNA): TGTGCCAGCAGTCCCCAAACCAAAGGGACACAAACCGGGGAGCTGTTTTTT.

This rearrangement joins TRBV11-2 to TRBJ2-2; a weak D match, TRBD2 (6 bases). The germline V gene encodes CDR1 SGHAT and CDR2 FQNNGV. V dropped 1 base and J dropped 5 bases, with 11 bases sitting between them. CDR3 length: 15 amino acids. The CDR3 is CASSLGALATGELFF. The DNA for the CDR3 is TGTGCCAGCAGCTTAGGGGCACTAGCAACCGGGGAGCTGTTTTTT.

V usage is TRBV28 and J usage is TRBJ2-1, with 11 bases identical to TRBD2. Germline assignment: CDR1 MDHEN and CDR2 SYDVKM. V gave up 2 bases and J gave up 2 bases; unmatched junction bases: 8. The CDR3 totals 18 residues. The CDR3 loop reads CASSLQGLAGPTYNEQFF. The CDR3 DNA is TGTGCCAGCAGTTTACAAGGACTAGCGGGCCCAACCTACAATGAGCAGTTCTTC.

The chain has TRBV4-2 and TRBJ1-2; tentatively, D is TRBD1 (6 bases). The ends were cut back, 0 bases at V and 1 base at J, with 30 bases in the middle. The V gene's germline CDR1 is LGHNA and CDR2 YNFKEQ. CDR3 length: 22 residues. CDR3 loop: CASSQDDPTVGTKYRDNYGYTF. In DNA, the CDR3 is TGTGCCAGCAGCCAAGATGACCCGACGGTCGGGACTAAATACAGGGATAACTATGGCTACACCTTC.

The chain carries TRBV30 and TRBJ2-1; D gene uncertain. Trimming stripped 3 bases from V and 4 bases from J, with 1 base between. The CDR3 has 10 amino acids. Germline values: CDR1 GTSNPN, CDR2 SVGIG (reference sequence). For the CDR3, the DNA is TGTGCCTGGAGGTACAATGAGCAGTTCTTC. Amino acid sequence: CAWRYNEQFF. Based on the CDR3 plus reference TRBV30 and TRBJ2-1, the full variable domain is SQTIHQWPATLVQPVGSPLSLECTVEGTSNPNLYWYRQAAGRGLQLLFYSVGIGQISSEVPQNLSASRPQDRQFILSSKKLLLSDSGFYLCAWRYNEQFFGPGTRLTVL.

The V and J genes are TRBV7-9 and TRBJ2-4, with 11 bases that match TRBD2. Per the germline V gene, CDR1 is SEHNR and CDR2 is FQNEAQ (reference sequence). This CDR3 spans 19 amino acids. The V gene end was trimmed by 2 bases and the J gene end by 3 bases; junction bases not matched to a gene: 12. This chain's CDR3 is CASSLLPLFSGRGKNIQYF. CDR3 bases: TGTGCCAGCAGCTTATTGCCCCTGTTTAGCGGGAGGGGCAAAAACATTCAGTACTTC.

As for this clone: With a far larger clone one base away, a read error is the likely cause. Other DNA sequences in this sample translate to the same CDR3. V and J are TRBV5-4 and TRBJ1-1, with TRBD1 as a possible D gene (5 bases). The CDR3 consists of 14 residues. Germline V CDR1 and CDR2: SGHNT, YYREEE (reference sequence). V lost 5 bases and J 5 bases, leaving 16 bases between the germline ends. Here the CDR3 DNA reads TGTGCCAGCAGTCGCACCAGGGCCCTAACTGAAGCTTTCTTT. Protein: CASSRTRALTEAFF.

V usage is TRBV5-6 and J usage is TRBJ2-2; 7 nucleotides line up with TRBD1. The CDR3 runs 15 residues. Trimming removed 7 bases from V and 7 bases from J; junction bases left unmatched: 13. Germline CDR1 and CDR2: SGHDT and YYEEEE. The CDR3 DNA is TGTGCCAGCCTAGTCCGACAGGGACGGGGCGGGGAGCTGTTTTTT. This codes for CASLVRQGRGGELFF. The full variable domain, in which reference TRBV5-6 and TRBJ2-2 provide the parts outside the CDR3, is DAGVTQSPTHLIKTRGQQVTLRCSPKSGHDTVSWYQQALGQGPQFIFQYYEEEERQRGNFPDRFSGHQFPNYSSELNVNALLLGDSALYLCASLVRQGRGGELFFGEGSRLTVL.

The chain carries TRBV4-1 and TRBJ1-5, with a possible D match to TRBD1 (6 bases). CDR3 length: 15 residues. CDR1 MGHRA and CDR2 YSYEKL come from the germline V gene. Between the trimmed V and J ends, which lost 0 bases and 4 bases, there was a span of 10 bases. The DNA for the CDR3 is TGCGCCAGCAGCCAAGAAACAGGGCTTAATCAGCCCCAGCATTTT. Amino acids: CASSQETGLNQPQHF.

The chain joins TRBV27 to TRBJ2-7; TRBD1 aligns across 9 bases. This CDR3 has 14 amino acids. The germline V gene has CDR1 MNHEY and CDR2 SMNVEV (reference sequence). V lost 5 bases and J lost 4; bases outside the gene matches: 6. The CDR3 is CASSPGQGGYEQYF. CDR3 bases: TGTGCCAGCAGTCCGGGACAGGGTGGTTACGAGCAGTACTTC.

The V and J genes are TRBV7-9 and TRBJ2-3, with 11 bases fitting TRBD2. The germline CDR1 and CDR2 sequences are SEHNR and FQNEAQ (reference sequence). The CDR3 extends over 16 amino acids. The V and J ends lost 5 bases and 6 bases, in that order; junction bases with no gene match: 10. CDR3 nucleotides: TGTGCCAGCAGCCCCTCTAGCGGGAGGTTAGGGGATACGCAGTATTTT. Its translation: CASSPSSGRLGDTQYF.

The sample holds a few counts of this clone. The chain employs TRBV10-3 and TRBJ1-5; D not certain. The V end was cut by 5 bases, the J end by 5 bases, with 13 bases between. The CDR3 is 14 residues long. CDR1 is ENHRY, CDR2 SYGVKD, per germline. CDR3 sequence: CAISRKEADQPQHF. The CDR3 DNA follows: TGTGCCATCAGTAGAAAGGAGGCCGATCAGCCCCAGCATTTT.

The rearrangement joins TRBV4-1 to TRBJ2-7, with D maybe TRBD2 (6 bases). The CDR3 is 16 residues long. CDR1 is MGHRA, CDR2 YSYEKL, per germline. Trimming cost V 4 bases and J 6 bases, with 22 bases left between them. As DNA, the CDR3 is TGCGCCAGCAGCCTGGCTAGGGAGACTAGAGGGCCCGAGCAGTACTTC. It encodes CASSLARETRGPEQYF.

This rearrangement joins TRBV2 to TRBJ2-7; tentatively, D is TRBD2 (6 bases). CDR1 SNHLY and CDR2 FYNNEI come from the germline V gene. This CDR3 is 15 amino acids long. Here the CDR3 DNA reads TGTTCCACAGCAGCGGCAGGAGGGACCTCCTACGAGCAGTACTTC. Translated: CSTAAAGGTSYEQYF.

This chain uses TRBV4-1 with TRBJ2-5, with D possibly matching TRBD2 (6 bases). Per the germline V gene, CDR1 is MGHRA and CDR2 is YSYEKL. This CDR3 has 14 amino acids. V gave up 1 base and J gave up 6 bases, with 12 bases separating them. The DNA of the CDR3 is TGCGCCAGCAGCCAAGCGTTTCTAGCGAAGACCCAGTACTTC. This translates into CASSQAFLAKTQYF.

The rearrangement uses TRBV19 and TRBJ2-7; tentatively, D is TRBD1 or TRBD2 (6 bases each). V lost 6 bases to trimming and J lost 2 bases, with 11 bases between them. The CDR3 runs 13 residues. Germline CDR1 is LNHDA and CDR2 is SQIVND (reference sequence). The chain's CDR3 is CASSAGQTYEQYF. The CDR3 DNA follows: TGTGCCAGTAGCGCGGGACAAACCTACGAGCAGTACTTC.

This clone has only one observation. The chain couples TRBV20-1 to TRBJ2-1, with D unresolved. The CDR3 has 11 amino acids. Germline loops: CDR1 DFQATT, CDR2 SNEGSKA (reference sequence). Trimming pared 6 bases from V and 6 bases from J, leaving 9 bases between. The CDR3 DNA reads TGCAGTGCCTTCAGCCCCAATGAGCAGTTCTTC. It is translated as CSAFSPNEQFF.

CDR3 sequence: CASSLRAGSYEQYF. In nucleotides, the CDR3 is TGTGCCAGCAGCTTAAGGGCAGGGAGCTACGAGCAGTACTTC. This chain connects TRBV7-3 to TRBJ2-7; either TRBD1 or TRBD2 may fit D (5 bases each). V was cut by 1 base and J by 3 bases, with 10 bases left in between. This CDR3 is built from 14 residues. Germline V gene lookup returns CDR1 SGHTA and CDR2 FQGTGA.

V is TRBV27 and J is TRBJ1-2, with D possibly matching TRBD1 (5 bases). CDR1 and CDR2 (germline): MNHEY, SMNVEV (reference sequence). V was clipped by 6 bases and J by 7 bases, with 30 bases between them. This CDR3 is built from 18 residues. The CDR3 loop reads CASSLTFTKGPLRSGYTF. The CDR3 bases are TGTGCCAGCAGCCTCACTTTCACAAAGGGGCCCCTTAGGTCTGGCTACACCTTC.

This clone was seen a few times. The rearrangement uses TRBV10-3 and TRBJ2-6; D gene unclear. The CDR3 extends over 11 amino acids. V was clipped by 9 bases and J by 3 bases, with 3 bases between them. CDR1 ENHRY and CDR2 SYGVKD come from the germline V gene. CDR3 residues: CAILGANVLTF. CDR3 nucleotides: TGTGCCATTCTTGGGGCCAACGTCCTGACTTTC.

The rearrangement uses TRBV28 and TRBJ2-7; 9 bases agree with TRBD1. Per the germline V gene, CDR1 is MDHEN and CDR2 is SYDVKM. The V gene end was trimmed by 4 bases and the J gene end by 2 bases; junction bases not matched to a gene: 6. The CDR3 covers 15 residues. The CDR3 sequence: CASSSLTGGPYEQYF. The DNA for the CDR3 is TGTGCCAGCAGTTCCCTGACAGGGGGGCCCTACGAGCAGTACTTC.